This TCR beta chain was sequenced during a study of blood T cell repertoires in COVID-19. Study details: Both acute and convalescent COVID-19 samples were obtained from the United States, Italy and Spain.

Under the authors' procedure: Reference gene primer amplification gave nucleated cell count estimates. Only in-frame clones appear in the TCRdb table, and some are missing; sequencing was by immunoSEQ multiplex PCR. That table supplies the V and J calls and clone size; D and trimming were determined from the DNA. The repertoire holds 200,000 to 250,000 clones, with 83% as singletons. The CDR3 consists of 15 residues. V lost 2 bases to trimming and J lost 0 bases, with 9 bases between them. Germline V CDR1 and CDR2: SGDLS, YYNGEE. It was during active infection that Seattle patients were enrolled and then longitudinally followed.

What was sequenced was peripheral blood. This receptor was obtained from a woman aged 25 to 45 with COVID-19, enrolled during active disease. The chain recombines TRBV9 with TRBJ2-1; no clear D. CDR3 sequence (DNA): TGTGCCAGCAGCGTCAGACTGAGCTCCTACAATGAGCAGTTCTTC. It codes for CASSVRLSSYNEQFF. Drawing the rest from reference TRBV9 and TRBJ2-1, the complete variable domain is DSGVTQTPKHLITATGQRVTLRCSPRSGDLSVYWYQQSLDQGLQFLIQYYNGEERAKGNILERFSAQQFPDLHSELNLSSLELGDSALYFCASSVRLSSYNEQFFGPGTRLTVL.